These T cell receptor beta chains were read from a single sample in a study of spatial heterogeneity in lung cancer. TCRdb passed the 5' RACE reads through MiXCR, listing each CDR3 protein once. The sample includes about 20,000 distinct CDR3 sequences, about 9.1% of them seen just once. The sample consisted of PBMCs, taken at follow-up. Receptors originate from a female donor with early-stage non-small cell lung cancer. CDR3s include the opening cysteine and the closing phenylalanine or tryptophan. The D gene is left open where the match is weak. Clone size appears in some rows only: once, few, many, or a class for an expanded clone.

d_call	v_call	clone_size	j_call	cdr3_nt	cdr3_aa
NA	TRBV7-2	many	TRBJ2-7	TGTGCCAGCAGCTTACAGGGTATCTCCTACGAGCAGTACTTC	CASSLQGISYEQYF
NA	TRBV7-9	many	TRBJ1-2	TGTGCCAGCAGCTCCCACAGGGAGGGCTATGGCTACACCTTC	CASSSHREGYGYTF
NA	TRBV27	many	TRBJ2-7	TGTGCCAGCAGTTCTTGGGACCCATCGGGTTTATACGAGCAGTACTTC	CASSSWDPSGLYEQYF
TRBD1	TRBV7-2	NA	TRBJ1-2	TGTGCCAGGATGGGGACAGGGGGCGGTGGTTACTATGGCTACACCTTC	CARMGTGGGGYYGYTF
TRBD2	TRBV5-4	many	TRBJ2-1	TGTGCCAGCAGCCCGGGGGGGGCGCGGTACAATGAGCAGTTCTTC	CASSPGGARYNEQFF
TRBD1	TRBV6-5	many	TRBJ1-4	TGTGCCAGCAGCCGGACAGGGACGATGGAAAAACTGTTTTTT	CASSRTGTMEKLFF
NA	TRBV10-3	medium-sized	TRBJ1-1	TGTGCCATCAGTGACGGGCTAGGACTCGAAGCTTTCTTT	CAISDGLGLEAFF
NA	TRBV4-3	many	TRBJ1-1	TGCGCCAGCAGCCAAGTCGCAGGGGCCCTTCCGAACACTGAAGCTTTCTTT	CASSQVAGALPNTEAFF
NA	TRBV4-1	many	TRBJ2-7	TGCGCCAGCAGCCAGGGGGACACCGACGAGCAGTACTTC	CASSQGDTDEQYF
TRBD1	TRBV2	many	TRBJ2-3	TGTGCCAGCAGGCCGGGACAGCTAGCCGATACGCAGTATTTT	CASRPGQLADTQYF
TRBD2	TRBV29-1	few	TRBJ2-7	TGCAGCGTCCTAAAACTAGCGGAGATAACCTACGAGCAGTACTTC	CSVLKLAEITYEQYF
TRBD2	TRBV24-1	many	TRBJ2-1	TGTGCCACCAGTGATGTTAGCGGGAGGGGGGGAGGCAACAATGAGCAGTTCTTC	CATSDVSGRGGGNNEQFF
TRBD1	TRBV24-1	many	TRBJ1-2	TGTGCCACCAGTGATTTGCACCAGGGGGCCTGGGGCTACACCTTC	CATSDLHQGAWGYTF
TRBD2	TRBV3-1	many	TRBJ2-1	TGTGCCAGCAGCCAAGATTCTGGGACTAGGGTCAATGAGCAGTTCTTC	CASSQDSGTRVNEQFF
TRBD2	TRBV28	many	TRBJ2-5	TGTGCCAGCACCGTCGGGGGGACGGGCCAAGAGACCCAGTACTTC	CASTVGGTGQETQYF
NA	TRBV5-4	many	TRBJ2-7	TGTGCCAGCAGCTTGGGCACGGGAGCCTACGAGCAGTACTTC	CASSLGTGAYEQYF